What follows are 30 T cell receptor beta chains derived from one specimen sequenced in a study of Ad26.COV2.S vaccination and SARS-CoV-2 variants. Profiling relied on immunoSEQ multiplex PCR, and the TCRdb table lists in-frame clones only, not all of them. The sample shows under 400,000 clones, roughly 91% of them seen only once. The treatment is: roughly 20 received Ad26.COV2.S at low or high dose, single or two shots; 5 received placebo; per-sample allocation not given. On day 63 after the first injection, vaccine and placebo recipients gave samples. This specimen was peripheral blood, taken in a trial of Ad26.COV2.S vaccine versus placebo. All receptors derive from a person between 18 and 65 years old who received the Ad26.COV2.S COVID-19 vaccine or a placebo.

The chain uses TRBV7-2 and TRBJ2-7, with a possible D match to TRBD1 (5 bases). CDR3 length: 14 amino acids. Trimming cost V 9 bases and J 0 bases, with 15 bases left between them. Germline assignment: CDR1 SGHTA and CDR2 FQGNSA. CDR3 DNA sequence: TGTGCCAGTGGTCAAGGACATAGCTCCTACGAGCAGTACTTC. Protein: CASGQGHSSYEQYF. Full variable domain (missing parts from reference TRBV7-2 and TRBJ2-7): GAGVSQSPSNKVTEKGKDVELRCDPISGHTALYWYRQSLGQGLEFLIYFQGNSAPDKSGLPSDRFSAERTGGSVSTLTIQRTQQEDSAVYLCASGQGHSSYEQYFGPGTRLTVT.

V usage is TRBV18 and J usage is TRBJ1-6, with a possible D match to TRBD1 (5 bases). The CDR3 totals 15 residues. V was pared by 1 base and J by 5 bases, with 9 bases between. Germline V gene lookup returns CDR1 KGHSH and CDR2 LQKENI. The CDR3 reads CASSPRTGNNSPLHF. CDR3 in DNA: TGTGCCAGCTCACCACGCACAGGCAATAATTCACCCCTCCACTTT.

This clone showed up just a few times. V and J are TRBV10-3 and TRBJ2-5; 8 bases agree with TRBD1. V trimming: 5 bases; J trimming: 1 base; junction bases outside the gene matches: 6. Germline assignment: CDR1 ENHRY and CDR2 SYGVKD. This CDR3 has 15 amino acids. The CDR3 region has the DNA TGTGCCATCAGTAGGGGACAGGCTCTCCAAGAGACCCAGTACTTC. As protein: CAISRGQALQETQYF.

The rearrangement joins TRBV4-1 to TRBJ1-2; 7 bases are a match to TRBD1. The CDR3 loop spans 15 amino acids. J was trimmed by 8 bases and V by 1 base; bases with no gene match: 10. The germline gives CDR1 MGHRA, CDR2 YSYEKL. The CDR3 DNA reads TGCGCCAGCAGCCAAGTTACAGGGGCCCCATTGGGCTACACCTTC. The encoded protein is CASSQVTGAPLGYTF.

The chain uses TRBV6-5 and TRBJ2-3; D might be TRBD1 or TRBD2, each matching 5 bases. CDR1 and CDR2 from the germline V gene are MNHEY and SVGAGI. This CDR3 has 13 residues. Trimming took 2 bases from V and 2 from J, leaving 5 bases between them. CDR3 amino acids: CASSYGTTDTQYF. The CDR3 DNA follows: TGTGCCAGCAGTTACGGGACCACAGATACGCAGTATTTT.

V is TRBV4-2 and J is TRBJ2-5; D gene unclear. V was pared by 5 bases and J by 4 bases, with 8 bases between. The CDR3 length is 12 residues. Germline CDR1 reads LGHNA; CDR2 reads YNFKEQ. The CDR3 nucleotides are TGTGCCAGCAGCGCGACTGGAGAGACCCAGTACTTC. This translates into CASSATGETQYF.

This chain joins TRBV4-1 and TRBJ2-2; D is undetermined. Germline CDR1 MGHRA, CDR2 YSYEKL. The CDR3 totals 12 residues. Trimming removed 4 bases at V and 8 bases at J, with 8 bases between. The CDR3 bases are TGCGCCAGCAGCCCCGTTGGGGGGGAGCTGTTTTTT. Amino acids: CASSPVGGELFF.

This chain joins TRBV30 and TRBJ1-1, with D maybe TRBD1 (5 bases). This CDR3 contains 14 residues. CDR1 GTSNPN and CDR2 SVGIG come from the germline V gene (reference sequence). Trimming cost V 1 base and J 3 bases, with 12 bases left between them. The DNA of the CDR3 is TGTGCCTGGAGTGAAAGATTGGGGGACACTGAAGCTTTCTTT. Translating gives CAWSERLGDTEAFF.

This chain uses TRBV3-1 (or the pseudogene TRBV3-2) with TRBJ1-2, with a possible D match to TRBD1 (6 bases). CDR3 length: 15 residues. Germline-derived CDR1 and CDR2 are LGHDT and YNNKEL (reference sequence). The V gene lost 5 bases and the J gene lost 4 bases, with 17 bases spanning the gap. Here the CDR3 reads CASSYTRDTLYGYTF. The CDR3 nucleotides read TGTGCCAGCAGCTATACCCGGGACACCCTCTATGGCTACACCTTC.

CDR3 DNA sequence: TGTGCCACCAGCAGAGATTACCGAGCGGGGGGGCCTGGAGATACGCAGTATTTT. Translating gives CATSRDYRAGGPGDTQYF. The chain recombines TRBV15 with TRBJ2-3; 10 bases are a match to TRBD2. This CDR3 has 18 amino acids. The trim removed 0 bases at V and 5 bases at J, leaving 11 bases unmatched. The germline V gene has CDR1 LNHNV and CDR2 YYDKDF (reference sequence).

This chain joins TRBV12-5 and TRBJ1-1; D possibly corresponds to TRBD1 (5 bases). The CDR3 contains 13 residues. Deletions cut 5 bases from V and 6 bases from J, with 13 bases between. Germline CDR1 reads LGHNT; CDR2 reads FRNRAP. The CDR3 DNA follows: TGTGCTAGTGGTACAGGCCTTATGGCTGAAGCTTTCTTT. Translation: CASGTGLMAEAFF.

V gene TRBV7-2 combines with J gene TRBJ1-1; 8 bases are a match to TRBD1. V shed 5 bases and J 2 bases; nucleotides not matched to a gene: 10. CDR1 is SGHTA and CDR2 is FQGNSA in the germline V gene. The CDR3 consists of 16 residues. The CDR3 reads CASSLRDRTPNTEAFF. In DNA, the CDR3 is TGTGCCAGCAGCCTCCGGGACAGGACACCCAACACTGAAGCTTTCTTT.

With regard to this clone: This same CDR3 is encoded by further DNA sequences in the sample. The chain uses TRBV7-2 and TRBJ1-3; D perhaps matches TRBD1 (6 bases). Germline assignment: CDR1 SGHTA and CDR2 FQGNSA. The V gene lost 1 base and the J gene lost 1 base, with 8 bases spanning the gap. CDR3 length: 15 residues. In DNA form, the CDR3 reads TGTGCCAGCAGCTTAGGTCAGGGGTCTGGAAACACCATATATTTT. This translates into CASSLGQGSGNTIYF. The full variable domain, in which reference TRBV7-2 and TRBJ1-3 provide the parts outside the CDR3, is GAGVSQSPSNKVTEKGKDVELRCDPISGHTALYWYRQSLGQGLEFLIYFQGNSAPDKSGLPSDRFSAERTGGSVSTLTIQRTQQEDSAVYLCASSLGQGSGNTIYFGEGSWLTVV.

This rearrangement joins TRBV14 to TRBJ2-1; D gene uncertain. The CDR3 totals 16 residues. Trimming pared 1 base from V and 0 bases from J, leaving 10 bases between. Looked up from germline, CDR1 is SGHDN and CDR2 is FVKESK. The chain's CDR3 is CASSQAGGPSYNEQFF. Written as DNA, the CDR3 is TGTGCCAGCAGCCAAGCGGGCGGTCCCTCCTACAATGAGCAGTTCTTC. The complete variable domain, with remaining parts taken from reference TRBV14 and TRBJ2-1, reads EAGVTQFPSHSVIEKGQTVTLRCDPISGHDNLYWYRRVMGKEIKFLLHFVKESKQDESGMPNNRFLAERTGGTYSTLKVQPAELEDSGVYFCASSQAGGPSYNEQFFGPGTRLTVL.

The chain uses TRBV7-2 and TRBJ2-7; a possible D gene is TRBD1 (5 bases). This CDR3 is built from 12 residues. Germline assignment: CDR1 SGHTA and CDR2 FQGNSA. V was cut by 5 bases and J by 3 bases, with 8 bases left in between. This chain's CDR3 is CASSRQNYEQYF. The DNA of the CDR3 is TGTGCCAGCAGCAGACAGAACTACGAGCAGTACTTC.

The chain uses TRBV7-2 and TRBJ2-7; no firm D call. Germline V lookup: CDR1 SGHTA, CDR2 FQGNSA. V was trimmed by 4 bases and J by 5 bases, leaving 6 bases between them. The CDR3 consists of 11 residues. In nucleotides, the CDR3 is TGTGCCAGCAGCTCAGCCCACGAGCAGTACTTC. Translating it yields CASSSAHEQYF. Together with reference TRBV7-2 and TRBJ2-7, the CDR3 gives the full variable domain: GAGVSQSPSNKVTEKGKDVELRCDPISGHTALYWYRQSLGQGLEFLIYFQGNSAPDKSGLPSDRFSAERTGGSVSTLTIQRTQQEDSAVYLCASSSAHEQYFGPGTRLTVT.

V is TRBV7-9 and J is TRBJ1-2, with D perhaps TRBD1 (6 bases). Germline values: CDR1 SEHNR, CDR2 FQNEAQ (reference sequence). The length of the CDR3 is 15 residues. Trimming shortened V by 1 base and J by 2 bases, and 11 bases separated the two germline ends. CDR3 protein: CASSLDGGRNYGYTF. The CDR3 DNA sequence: TGTGCCAGCAGCTTAGATGGGGGCCGCAACTATGGCTACACCTTC.

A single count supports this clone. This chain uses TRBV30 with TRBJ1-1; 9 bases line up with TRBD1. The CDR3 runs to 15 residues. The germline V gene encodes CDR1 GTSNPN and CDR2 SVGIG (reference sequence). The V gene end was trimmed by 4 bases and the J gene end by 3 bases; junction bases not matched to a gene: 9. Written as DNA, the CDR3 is TGTGCCTGGACGCAATGGGACAGGGTTGACACTGAAGCTTTCTTT. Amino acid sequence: CAWTQWDRVDTEAFF. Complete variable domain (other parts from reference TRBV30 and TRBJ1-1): SQTIHQWPATLVQPVGSPLSLECTVEGTSNPNLYWYRQAAGRGLQLLFYSVGIGQISSEVPQNLSASRPQDRQFILSSKKLLLSDSGFYLCAWTQWDRVDTEAFFGQGTRLTVV.

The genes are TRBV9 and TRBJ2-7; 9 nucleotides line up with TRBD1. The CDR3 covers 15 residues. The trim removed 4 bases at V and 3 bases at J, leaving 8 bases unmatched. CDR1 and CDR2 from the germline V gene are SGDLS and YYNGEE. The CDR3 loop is CASSPLATGGYEQYF. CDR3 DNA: TGTGCCAGCAGCCCCCTCGCGACAGGGGGCTACGAGCAGTACTTC.

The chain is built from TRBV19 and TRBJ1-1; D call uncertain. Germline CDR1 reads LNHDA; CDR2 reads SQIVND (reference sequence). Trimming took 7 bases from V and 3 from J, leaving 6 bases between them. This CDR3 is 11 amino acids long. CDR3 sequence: CASKSHTEAFF. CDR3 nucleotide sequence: TGTGCCAGTAAATCCCACACTGAAGCTTTCTTT. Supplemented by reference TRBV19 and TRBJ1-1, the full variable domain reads DGGITQSPKYLFRKEGQNVTLSCEQNLNHDAMYWYRQDPGQGLRLIYYSQIVNDFQKGDIAEGYSVSREKKESFPLTVTSAQKNPTAFYLCASKSHTEAFFGQGTRLTVV.

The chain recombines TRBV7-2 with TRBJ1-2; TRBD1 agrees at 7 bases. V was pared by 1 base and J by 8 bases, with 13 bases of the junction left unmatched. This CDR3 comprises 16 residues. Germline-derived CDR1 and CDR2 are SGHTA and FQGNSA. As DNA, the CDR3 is TGTGCCAGCAGCTTAGTATCTCAGGGGGGGCATGGAGGCTACACCTTC. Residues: CASSLVSQGGHGGYTF. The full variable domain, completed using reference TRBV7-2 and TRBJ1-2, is GAGVSQSPSNKVTEKGKDVELRCDPISGHTALYWYRQSLGQGLEFLIYFQGNSAPDKSGLPSDRFSAERTGGSVSTLTIQRTQQEDSAVYLCASSLVSQGGHGGYTFGSGTRLTVV.

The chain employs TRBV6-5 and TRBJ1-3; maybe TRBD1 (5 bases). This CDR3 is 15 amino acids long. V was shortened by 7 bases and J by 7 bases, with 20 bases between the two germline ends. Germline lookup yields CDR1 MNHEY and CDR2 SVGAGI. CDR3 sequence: CASTPGTVVGNTIYF. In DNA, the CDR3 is TGTGCCAGCACCCCAGGGACTGTCGTCGGGAACACCATATATTTT.

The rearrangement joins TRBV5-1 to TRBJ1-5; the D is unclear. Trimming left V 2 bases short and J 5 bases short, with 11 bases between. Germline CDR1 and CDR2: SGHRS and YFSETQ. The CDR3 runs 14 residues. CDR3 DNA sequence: TGCGCCAGCAGCTTAGAAAACCGCGATCAGCCCCAGCATTTT. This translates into CASSLENRDQPQHF.

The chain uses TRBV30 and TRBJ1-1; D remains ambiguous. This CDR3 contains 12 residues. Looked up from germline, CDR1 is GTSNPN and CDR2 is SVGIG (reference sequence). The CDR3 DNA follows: TGTGGTTCTAGGAGGGCGGACACTGAAGCTTTCTTT. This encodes CGSRRADTEAFF.

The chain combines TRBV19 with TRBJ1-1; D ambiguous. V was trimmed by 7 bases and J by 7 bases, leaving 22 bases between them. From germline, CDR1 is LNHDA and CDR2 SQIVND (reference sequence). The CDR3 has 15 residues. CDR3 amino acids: CASTDRPVSPDEAFF. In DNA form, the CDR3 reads TGTGCCAGTACTGACCGCCCCGTGAGCCCCGATGAAGCTTTCTTT.

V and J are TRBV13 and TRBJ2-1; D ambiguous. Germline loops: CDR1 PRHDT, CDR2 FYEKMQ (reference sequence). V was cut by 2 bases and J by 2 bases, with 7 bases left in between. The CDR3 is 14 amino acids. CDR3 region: CASSLLQTYNEQFF. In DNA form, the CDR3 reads TGTGCCAGCAGCTTACTACAGACCTACAATGAGCAGTTCTTC.

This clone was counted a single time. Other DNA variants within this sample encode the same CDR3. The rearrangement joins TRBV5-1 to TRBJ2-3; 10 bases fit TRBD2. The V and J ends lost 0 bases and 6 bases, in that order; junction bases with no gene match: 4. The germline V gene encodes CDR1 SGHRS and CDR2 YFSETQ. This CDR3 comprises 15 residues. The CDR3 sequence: CASSLGLAGVDTQYF. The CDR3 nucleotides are TGCGCCAGCAGCTTGGGGCTAGCGGGGGTGGATACGCAGTATTTT. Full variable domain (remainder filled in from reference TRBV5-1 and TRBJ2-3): KAGVTQTPRYLIKTRGQQVTLSCSPISGHRSVSWYQQTPGQGLQFLFEYFSETQRNKGNFPGRFSGRQFSNSRSEMNVSTLELGDSALYLCASSLGLAGVDTQYFGPGTRLTVL.

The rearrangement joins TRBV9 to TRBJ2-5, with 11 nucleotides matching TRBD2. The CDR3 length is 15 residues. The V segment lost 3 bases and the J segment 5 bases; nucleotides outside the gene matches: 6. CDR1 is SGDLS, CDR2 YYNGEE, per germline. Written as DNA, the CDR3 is TGTGCCAGCAGCGCTTCAGGGACTAGCGGTGAGACCCAGTACTTC. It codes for CASSASGTSGETQYF.

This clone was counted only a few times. The CDR3 region has the DNA TGTGCCAGCAGCGGAGACAAAAGGGACCTCATGAACACTGAAGCTTTCTTT. It yields the protein CASSGDKRDLMNTEAFF. This sequence joins TRBV7-9 and TRBJ1-1; D possibly corresponds to TRBD1 (5 bases). Per germline, CDR1 SEHNR and CDR2 FQNEAQ (reference sequence). The V gene lost 5 bases and the J gene lost 0 bases, with 19 bases spanning the gap. The CDR3 has 17 residues.

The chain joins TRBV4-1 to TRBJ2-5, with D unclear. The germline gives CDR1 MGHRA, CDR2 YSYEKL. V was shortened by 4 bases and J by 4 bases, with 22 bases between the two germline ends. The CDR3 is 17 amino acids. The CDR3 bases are TGCGCCAGCAGCCGAGTACGACTTGGACGGGTTTTAGAGACCCAGTACTTC. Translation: CASSRVRLGRVLETQYF.